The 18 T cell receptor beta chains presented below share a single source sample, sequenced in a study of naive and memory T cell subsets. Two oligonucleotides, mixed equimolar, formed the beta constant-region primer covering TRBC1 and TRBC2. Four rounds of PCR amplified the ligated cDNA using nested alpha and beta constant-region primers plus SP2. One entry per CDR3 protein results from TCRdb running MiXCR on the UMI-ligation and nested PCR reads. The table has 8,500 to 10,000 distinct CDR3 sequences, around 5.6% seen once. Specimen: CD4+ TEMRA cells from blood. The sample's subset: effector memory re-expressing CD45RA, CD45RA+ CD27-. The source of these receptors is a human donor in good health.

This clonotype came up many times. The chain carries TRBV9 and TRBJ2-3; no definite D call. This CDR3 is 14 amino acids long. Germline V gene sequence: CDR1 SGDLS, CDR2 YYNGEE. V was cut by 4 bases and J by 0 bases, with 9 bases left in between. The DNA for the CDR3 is TGTGCCAGCAGCCCCCGACCGAGCACAGATACGCAGTATTTT. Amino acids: CASSPRPSTDTQYF.

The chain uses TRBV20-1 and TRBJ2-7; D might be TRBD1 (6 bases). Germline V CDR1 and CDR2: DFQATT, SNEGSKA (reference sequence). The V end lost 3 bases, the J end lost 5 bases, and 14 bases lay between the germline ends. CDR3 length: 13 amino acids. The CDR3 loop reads CSASNRVFDEQYF. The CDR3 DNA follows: TGCAGTGCTAGTAACAGGGTATTCGACGAGCAGTACTTC.

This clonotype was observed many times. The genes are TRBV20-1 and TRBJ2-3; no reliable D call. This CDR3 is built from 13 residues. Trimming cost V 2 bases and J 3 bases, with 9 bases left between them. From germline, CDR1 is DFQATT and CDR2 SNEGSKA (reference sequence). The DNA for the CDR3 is TGCAGTGCTAGAAGCCCGAGGACAGATACGCAGTATTTT. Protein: CSARSPRTDTQYF.

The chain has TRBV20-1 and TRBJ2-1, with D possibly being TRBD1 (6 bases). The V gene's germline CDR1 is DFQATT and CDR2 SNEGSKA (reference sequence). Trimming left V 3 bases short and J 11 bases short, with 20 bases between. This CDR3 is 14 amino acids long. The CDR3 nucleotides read TGCAGTGCTAGCCAGGGACATTTACGGGACCAGCAGTTCTTC. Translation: CSASQGHLRDQQFF.

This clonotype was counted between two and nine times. As DNA, the CDR3 is TGTGCCAGCAAAAGTCCGGGGATTAATGCCGGGGAGCTGTTTTTT. It is translated as CASKSPGINAGELFF. The chain uses TRBV6-6 and TRBJ2-2; maybe TRBD2 (5 bases). The germline gives CDR1 MNHNY, CDR2 SVGAGI (reference sequence). V shed 7 bases and J shed 6 bases, with 18 bases lying between them. The CDR3 consists of 15 residues.

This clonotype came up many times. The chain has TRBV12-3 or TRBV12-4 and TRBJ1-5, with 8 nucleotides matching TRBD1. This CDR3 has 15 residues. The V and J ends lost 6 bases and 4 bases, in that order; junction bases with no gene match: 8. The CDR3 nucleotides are TGTGCCAGCAGCTTGACAGGGGACGGGAATCAGCCCCAGCATTTT. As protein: CASSLTGDGNQPQHF.

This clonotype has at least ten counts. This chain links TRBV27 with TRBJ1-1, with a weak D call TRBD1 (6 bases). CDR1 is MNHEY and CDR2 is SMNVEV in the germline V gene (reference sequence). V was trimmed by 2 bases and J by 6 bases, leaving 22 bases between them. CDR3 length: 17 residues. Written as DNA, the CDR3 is TGTGCCAGCAGTTTAAATAACATCGGGGGGGCCGATTCTGAAGCTTTCTTT. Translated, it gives CASSLNNIGGADSEAFF.

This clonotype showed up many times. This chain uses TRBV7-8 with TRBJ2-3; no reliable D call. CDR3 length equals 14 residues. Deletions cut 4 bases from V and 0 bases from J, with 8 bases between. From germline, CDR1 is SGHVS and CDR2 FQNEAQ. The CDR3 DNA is TGTGCCAGCAGCTCATTGGTTAGCACAGATACGCAGTATTTT. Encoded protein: CASSSLVSTDTQYF.

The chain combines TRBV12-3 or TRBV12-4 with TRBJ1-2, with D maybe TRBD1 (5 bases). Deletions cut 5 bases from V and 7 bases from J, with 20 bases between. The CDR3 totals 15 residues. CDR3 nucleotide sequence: TGTGCCAGCAGTCCCAGCGGTAGGGACTCATCTGGCTACACCTTC. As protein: CASSPSGRDSSGYTF.

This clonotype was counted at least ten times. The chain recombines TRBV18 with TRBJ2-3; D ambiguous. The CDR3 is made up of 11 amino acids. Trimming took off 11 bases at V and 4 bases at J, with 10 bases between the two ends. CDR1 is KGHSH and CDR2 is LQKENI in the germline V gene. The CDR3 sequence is CAGAAADTQYF. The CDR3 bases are TGTGCCGGAGCTGCTGCAGATACGCAGTATTTT.

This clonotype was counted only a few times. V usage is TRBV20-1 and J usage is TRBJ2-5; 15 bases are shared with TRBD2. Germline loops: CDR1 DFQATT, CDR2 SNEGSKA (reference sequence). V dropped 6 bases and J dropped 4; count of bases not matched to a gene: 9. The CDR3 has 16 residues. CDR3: CSATVSGLAGGETQYF. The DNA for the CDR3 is TGCAGTGCAACCGTATCGGGACTAGCGGGGGGAGAGACCCAGTACTTC.

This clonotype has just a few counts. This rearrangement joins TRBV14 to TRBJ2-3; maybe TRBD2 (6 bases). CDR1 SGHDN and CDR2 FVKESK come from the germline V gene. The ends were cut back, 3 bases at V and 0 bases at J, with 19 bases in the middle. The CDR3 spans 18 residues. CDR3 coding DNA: TGTGCCAGCAGCCATCGGAGGGCGTCCCTAGGTAGCACAGATACGCAGTATTTT. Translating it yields CASSHRRASLGSTDTQYF.

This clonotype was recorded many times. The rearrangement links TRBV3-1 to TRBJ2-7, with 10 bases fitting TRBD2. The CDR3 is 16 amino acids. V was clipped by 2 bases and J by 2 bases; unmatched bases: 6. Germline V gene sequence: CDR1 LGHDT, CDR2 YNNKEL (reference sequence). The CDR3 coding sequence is TGTGCCAGCAGCCAATCTCCTAGCGGGGGAGCCTACGAGCAGTACTTC. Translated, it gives CASSQSPSGGAYEQYF.

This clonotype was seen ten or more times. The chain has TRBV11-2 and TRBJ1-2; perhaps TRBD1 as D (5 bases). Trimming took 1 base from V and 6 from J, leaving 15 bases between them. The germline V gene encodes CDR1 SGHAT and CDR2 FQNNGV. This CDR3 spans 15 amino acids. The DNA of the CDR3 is TGTGCCAGCAGCTTAGTACGGGACGCGGCTGATGGCTACACCTTC. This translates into CASSLVRDAADGYTF.

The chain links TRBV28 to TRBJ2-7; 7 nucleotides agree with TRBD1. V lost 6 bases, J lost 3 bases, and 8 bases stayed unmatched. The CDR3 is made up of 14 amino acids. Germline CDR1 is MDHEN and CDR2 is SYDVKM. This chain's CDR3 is CASSPGQASYEQYF. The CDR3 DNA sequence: TGTGCCAGCAGCCCCGGACAGGCAAGCTACGAGCAGTACTTC.

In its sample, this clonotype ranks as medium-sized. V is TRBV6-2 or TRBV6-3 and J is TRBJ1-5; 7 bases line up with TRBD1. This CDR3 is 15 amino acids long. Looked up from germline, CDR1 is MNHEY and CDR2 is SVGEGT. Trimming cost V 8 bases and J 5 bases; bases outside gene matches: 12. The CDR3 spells CASHNHRDRHQPQHF. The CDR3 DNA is TGTGCCAGCCATAACCACCGGGACAGACATCAGCCCCAGCATTTT.

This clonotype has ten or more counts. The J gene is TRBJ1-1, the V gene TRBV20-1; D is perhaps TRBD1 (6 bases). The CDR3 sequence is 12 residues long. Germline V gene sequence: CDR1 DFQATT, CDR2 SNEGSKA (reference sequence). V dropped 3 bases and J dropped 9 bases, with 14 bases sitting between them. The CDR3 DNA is TGCAGTGCTAGGGGCAGGGGAGAGAAAGCTTTCTTT. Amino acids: CSARGRGEKAFF.

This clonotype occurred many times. The CDR3 DNA sequence: TGTGCCAGCAGCGTGAATGCGGGACAACCCGGCGAGCAGTACTTC. As protein: CASSVNAGQPGEQYF. This sequence joins TRBV12-3 or TRBV12-4 and TRBJ2-7; possibly TRBD1 or TRBD2 for D (6 bases each). V was trimmed by 6 bases and J by 6 bases, leaving 21 bases between them. The CDR3 extends over 15 amino acids.